The clone carrying this TCR beta chain has only one observation. Its antigen is as yet unknown. PCR was performed using 60 Vbeta and 13 Jbeta primers. Method: immunoSEQ multiplex PCR; TCRdb's copy keeps in-frame clones and lacks some. The sample records about 85,000 clones, approximately 80% being singletons. V was pared by 2 bases and J by 1 base, with 5 bases of the junction left unmatched. Per the germline V gene, CDR1 is SQVTM and CDR2 is ANQGSEA. The CDR3 has 15 residues. Samples came from healthy bone marrow donors. This record comes from a study of cytomegalovirus exposure and HLA in healthy donors. Study-level results: According to a later analysis, most TCR beta chains associated with CMV appeared HLA-restricted. Information on immune exposure was restricted to one variable (CMV serostatus). A list of approximately 150 TCR beta chains associated with cytomegalovirus was given.

The J gene is TRBJ2-3, the V gene TRBV29-1; 8 positions match TRBD2. This clonotype was obtained from a woman in her 50s in good health and CMV-seropositive. Sequencing input: PBMCs. The CDR3 reads CSVERLAGGTDTQYF. The CDR3 nucleotides are TGCAGCGTTGAACGGCTAGCGGGTGGCACAGATACGCAGTATTTT.